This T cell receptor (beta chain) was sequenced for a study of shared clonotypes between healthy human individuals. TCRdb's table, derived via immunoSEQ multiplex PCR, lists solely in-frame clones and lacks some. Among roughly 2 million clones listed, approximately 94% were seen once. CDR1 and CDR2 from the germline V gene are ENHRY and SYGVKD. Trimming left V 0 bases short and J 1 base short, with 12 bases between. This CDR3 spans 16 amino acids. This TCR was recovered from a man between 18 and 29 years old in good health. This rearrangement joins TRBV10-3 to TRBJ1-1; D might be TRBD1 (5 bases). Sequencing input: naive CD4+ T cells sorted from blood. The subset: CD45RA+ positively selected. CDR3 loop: CAISESRGVKNTEAFF. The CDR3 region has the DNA TGTGCCATCAGTGAGTCGCGGGGGGTGAAGAACACTGAAGCTTTCTTT.